This TCR beta chain was identified in a study of vaccination effects on CD4 cells after COVID-19. Study-wide background: Wells containing over 1.5 million PBMC each were cultured with around 9.1 IU/ml IL-2 and 8.5 to 10 ug/ml peptides. Notes on the study in general: Early timepoints after infection were absent, and convalescent patients were few in the study.

Regarding this clone: The target antigen is unknown.

Cultured cells yielded isolated CD4+ T cells after nine to ten days. Vaccinees lacked prior SARS-CoV-2 infection and tested negative for nucleocapsid antibodies. On both days 3 and 7, half of the culture medium was replaced with IL-2 medium. The CDR3 loop spans 15 amino acids. Germline CDR1 reads KGHSH; CDR2 reads LQKENI. J gave up 7 bases and V 2 bases, and 9 bases lay outside the gene matches. Profiling relied on immunoSEQ multiplex PCR, and the TCRdb table lists in-frame clones only, not all of them. The sample shows some 50,000 clones, more than 65% of them seen only once. The specimen was CD4+ T cells from PBMCs cultured without peptide, collected before COVID-19 vaccination. The TCR comes from a human donor who received a COVID-19 vaccine. The rearrangement uses TRBV18 and TRBJ1-1, with 8 bases lining up with TRBD1. The CDR3 DNA reads TGTGCCAGCTCACCATCACAGGGGGTAATAGATGAAGCTTTCTTT. This translates into CASSPSQGVIDEAFF.